The rows below give T cell receptor beta chains drawn from one sample of a study of blood T cell repertoires in COVID-19. Measured with immunoSEQ multiplex PCR; TCRdb has only the in-frame clones, and not every one. The sample has about 140,000 clones, 65% to 85% seen once; the top ten hold just under 2%. Sequenced sample: peripheral blood. Source of these receptors: a woman aged 60-70 years with acute or convalescent COVID-19. The conserved cysteine and the conserved F or W are not part of the CDR3 here. Clone size is shown for a subset of rows, as once, few, many or a class of expanded clone.

v_gene,j_gene,abundance,CDR3aa
TRBV4-1,TRBJ1-2,NA,ASSQVGGGYT
TRBV30,TRBJ1-2,once,AWRFGQGVTYGYT
TRBV5-1,TRBJ1-3,NA,ASSLAVSGNTIY
TRBV6-2/TRBV6-3,TRBJ2-7,NA,ASSYGMTGFRSYEQY
TRBV5-1,TRBJ2-2,NA,ASSPSIAGGRTGELF
TRBV7-9,TRBJ2-1,NA,ASSLALRAGEQF
TRBV18,TRBJ1-1,NA,ASSPLGGTEAF
TRBV5-1,TRBJ2-7,NA,ASSSGGNSYEQY
TRBV30,TRBJ2-2,NA,AWNSGTGELF
TRBV7-9,TRBJ2-7,NA,ASSPPDRVSYEQY
TRBV5-1,TRBJ1-1,NA,ASSLDRGIMNTEAF
TRBV5-6,TRBJ1-1,NA,ASSLKLGQGTLPTEAF
TRBV29-1,TRBJ2-5,NA,SVEAVVTSGGYQETQY
TRBV6-5,TRBJ2-1,NA,ASSLDSSYNEQF
TRBV11-2,TRBJ2-7,NA,ASSLGATSGFSYEQY
TRBV29-1,TRBJ2-7,few,SVEDPFSYEQY
TRBV10-3,TRBJ1-5,NA,AISGDQGANQPQH
TRBV19,TRBJ2-4,NA,ASSILHAGTSGENIQY
TRBV5-1,TRBJ2-1,NA,ASSSITGGVYNEQF
TRBV5-1,TRBJ1-6,NA,ASSLTISSRNSPLH
TRBV5-1,TRBJ1-1,NA,ASSSHLSHRRLSMNTEAF
TRBV7-9,TRBJ2-1,once,ASKDSTYNEQF
TRBV19,TRBJ1-1,once,ASSPYMNTEAF
TRBV15,TRBJ2-5,few,ATSRDPGDSETQY
TRBV28,TRBJ2-7,NA,ASSLVAGEYEQY
TRBV14,TRBJ1-1,NA,ASSLYSMNTEAF
TRBV9,TRBJ2-7,NA,ASSVALAGALYEQY
TRBV30,TRBJ2-7,few,AWSWDSLIEQY
TRBV19,TRBJ2-1,NA,ASSIEGEGFYNEQF
TRBV9,TRBJ2-7,NA,ASSPASLIEQY
TRBV5-6,TRBJ2-3,NA,ASSLSVTDTQY
TRBV10-1,TRBJ2-3,NA,ASSVAGAPDTQY
TRBV5-1,TRBJ2-7,NA,ASSLDLTNEQY
TRBV27,TRBJ2-7,NA,ASSYHFTGGYEQY
TRBV7-2,TRBJ2-7,once,ASSLEASGWYEQY
TRBV28,TRBJ2-7,NA,ASKIAASYEQY
TRBV25-1,TRBJ1-5,once,ATSPGQGATSNQPQH
TRBV1,TRBJ2-2,NA,TSSHRKRRIRESAGELF
TRBV4-2,TRBJ2-1,NA,ASSPTGGYEQF
TRBV6-5,TRBJ2-7,NA,ASNGLAGEYEQY
TRBV15,TRBJ2-3,NA,ATRHRGGLAGFTDTQY
TRBV4-2,TRBJ2-2,few,ASSQLDSRGGELF
TRBV3-1/TRBV3-2,TRBJ1-4,NA,ASSRQGVGEKLF
TRBV27,TRBJ2-1,NA,ASSAWTAVNEQF
TRBV6-2/TRBV6-3,TRBJ2-1,NA,ASSYLTSGRAKSDNEQF
TRBV7-8,TRBJ2-1,few,ASSYDSGRYNEQF
TRBV5-1,TRBJ1-2,NA,ASSSRDSPNYGYT
TRBV5-6,TRBJ2-4,NA,ASSTPGGKNIQY
TRBV11-3,TRBJ1-5,NA,ASRENGRKRDSDNQPQH
TRBV28,TRBJ2-7,few,ASSMGLAIYEQY
TRBV5-6,TRBJ1-1,NA,ASSLTGNTEAF
TRBV19,TRBJ1-5,NA,ASRGETIYQPQH
TRBV28,TRBJ2-7,NA,ASSPTTRTSGRGPYEQY
TRBV10-1,TRBJ2-2,few,ASSESPSAGELF
TRBV6-4,TRBJ2-5,NA,ASLRRSGIKQETQY